What follows are 30 T cell receptor beta chains derived from one specimen sequenced in a study of identical twins. TCRdb fed the 5' RACE reads into MiXCR, producing one record per CDR3 protein. The sample comprises around 1.7 million distinct CDR3 sequences, about 31% of which are singletons, and about 0.25% rests with the top ten. Sequenced material: cord blood. These receptors all come from a newborn girl in good health.

The chain combines TRBV19 with TRBJ1-1; TRBD1 might be the D (5 bases). Deletions cut 5 bases from V and 4 bases from J, with 14 bases between. Germline loops: CDR1 LNHDA, CDR2 SQIVND (reference sequence). The CDR3 is 14 amino acids. CDR3 DNA sequence: TGTGCCAGTAGTTTCTTCTGGGGGGGCACTGAAGCTTTCTTT. Translated, it gives CASSFFWGGTEAFF.

This clonotype was seen more than once but under ten times. The chain employs TRBV7-2 and TRBJ1-4; unclear D gene. Deletions cut 2 bases from V and 8 bases from J, with 15 bases between. Looked up from germline, CDR1 is SGHTA and CDR2 is FQGNSA. The length of the CDR3 is 15 residues. The CDR3: CASSLSGLQREKLFF. The CDR3 region has the DNA TGTGCCAGCAGCTTATCCGGTCTTCAACGGGAAAAACTGTTTTTT.

This clonotype came up a few times. V usage is TRBV28 and J usage is TRBJ2-3; D not certain. There are 14 residues in the CDR3. Germline V gene sequence: CDR1 MDHEN, CDR2 SYDVKM. Trimming removed 6 bases from V and 0 bases from J, with 10 bases in between. In DNA form, the CDR3 reads TGTGCCAGCAGCAAGACATCTAGCACAGATACGCAGTATTTT. Amino acids: CASSKTSSTDTQYF.

The rearrangement links TRBV5-1 to TRBJ2-3; D may be TRBD2 (6 bases). Germline V lookup: CDR1 SGHRS, CDR2 YFSETQ. The CDR3 extends over 14 amino acids. V lost 2 bases and J lost 4, with 11 bases in between. The CDR3 loop reads CASSFGTPSDTQYF. The CDR3 DNA follows: TGCGCCAGCAGCTTCGGGACTCCTTCAGATACGCAGTATTTT.

The chain has TRBV20-1 and TRBJ2-5; D unresolved. Germline V CDR1 and CDR2: DFQATT, SNEGSKA (reference sequence). The ends were cut back, 1 base at V and 4 bases at J, with 13 bases in the middle. This CDR3 contains 14 residues. CDR3 bases: TGCAGTGCTAGAGGGCTCCTCACGGGAGAGACCCAGTACTTC. It translates to CSARGLLTGETQYF.

J is TRBJ2-4 and V is TRBV4-1; D ambiguous. The J call may be wrong; the DNA end is better matched by TRBJ2-7. Germline lookup yields CDR1 MGHRA and CDR2 YSYEKL. The CDR3 covers 17 residues. The CDR3 DNA follows: TGCGCCAGCAACCCCCTCTCTCTGCGGAGCAAACCCTACGAGCAGTACTTC. Protein product: CASNPLSLRSKPYEQYF.

The chain has TRBV6-1 and TRBJ2-2; perhaps D is TRBD1 or TRBD2 (6 bases each). Germline CDR1 is MNHNS and CDR2 is SASEGT. Trimming stripped 3 bases from V and 3 bases from J, with 17 bases between. The CDR3 is made up of 17 amino acids. The CDR3 bases are TGTGCCAGCAGTGATTTAAGGGGGGTGTCGCACACCGGGGAGCTGTTTTTT. Protein product: CASSDLRGVSHTGELFF.

This clonotype came up a few times. The chain recombines TRBV20-1 with TRBJ2-1, with 13 bases matching TRBD2. The germline CDR1 and CDR2 sequences are DFQATT and SNEGSKA (reference sequence). V lost 4 bases and J lost 0; bases outside the gene matches: 9. There are 18 residues in the CDR3. The CDR3 DNA reads TGCAGTGCTAAATGGACTAGCGGGAGAGGGGGCTCCTACAATGAGCAGTTCTTC. This gives the protein CSAKWTSGRGGSYNEQFF.

The sample holds a few counts of this clonotype. The chain employs TRBV20-1 and TRBJ1-4, with a tentative D call TRBD1 (6 bases). V lost 1 base and J 8 bases, leaving 14 bases between the germline ends. CDR3 size: 14 residues. Germline V gene lookup returns CDR1 DFQATT and CDR2 SNEGSKA (reference sequence). CDR3 protein: CSARVGARGEKLFF. The CDR3 DNA follows: TGCAGTGCTAGAGTGGGGGCGCGTGGCGAAAAACTGTTTTTT.

This clonotype was picked up many times. The gene calls are TRBV4-2 and TRBJ2-1; D remains ambiguous. The length of the CDR3 is 15 residues. CDR1 is LGHNA and CDR2 is YNFKEQ in the germline V gene. V lost 0 bases, J lost 7 bases, and 13 bases lay in between. CDR3 residues: CASSQEVSIRNEQFF. CDR3 DNA: TGTGCCAGCAGCCAAGAAGTTTCGATCCGAAATGAGCAGTTCTTC.

The chain uses TRBV20-1 and TRBJ2-3; the match to TRBD1 covers 8 bases. CDR3 length: 12 residues. The germline V gene has CDR1 DFQATT and CDR2 SNEGSKA (reference sequence). The V and J ends lost 6 bases and 6 bases, in that order; junction bases with no gene match: 5. CDR3 sequence reads: CSAPDREDTQYF. CDR3 bases: TGCAGTGCACCGGACAGGGAGGATACGCAGTATTTT.

This clonotype was observed a handful of times. The chain links TRBV2 to TRBJ1-2; weak D call: TRBD1 (6 bases). The CDR3 totals 17 residues. The V gene lost 6 bases and the J gene lost 2 bases, with 22 bases spanning the gap. Per the germline V gene, CDR1 is SNHLY and CDR2 is FYNNEI. This chain's CDR3 is CASRQQGRNSKNYGYTF. CDR3 nucleotides: TGTGCCAGCAGGCAACAGGGACGAAACTCCAAAAACTATGGCTACACCTTC.

The sample holds a few counts of this clonotype. The genes are TRBV28 and TRBJ2-1, with 9 bases aligning to TRBD2. The CDR3 is 15 amino acids. The germline gives CDR1 MDHEN, CDR2 SYDVKM. V was clipped by 1 base and J by 9 bases; unmatched bases: 7. The CDR3 reads CASSLYLAGEGEQFF. CDR3 nucleotides: TGTGCCAGCAGTTTATATTTAGCGGGAGAGGGTGAGCAGTTCTTC. The full variable domain, completed using reference TRBV28 and TRBJ2-1, is DVKVTQSSRYLVKRTGEKVFLECVQDMDHENMFWYRQDPGLGLRLIYFSYDVKMKEKGDIPEGYSVSREKKERFSLILESASTNQTSMYLCASSLYLAGEGEQFFGPGTRLTVL.

J is TRBJ2-5 and V is TRBV9, with TRBD2 matching 7 bases. Germline assignment: CDR1 SGDLS and CDR2 YYNGEE. V was clipped by 4 bases and J by 5 bases; unmatched bases: 5. The CDR3 is made up of 13 amino acids. This CDR3 is CASSSTSSETQYF. The CDR3 DNA sequence: TGTGCCAGCAGCTCGACTAGCTCGGAGACCCAGTACTTC. Using reference TRBV9 and TRBJ2-5 for the parts outside the CDR3, the full variable domain is DSGVTQTPKHLITATGQRVTLRCSPRSGDLSVYWYQQSLDQGLQFLIQYYNGEERAKGNILERFSAQQFPDLHSELNLSSLELGDSALYFCASSSTSSETQYFGPGTRLLVL.

The rearrangement links TRBV18 to TRBJ2-4; D gene ambiguous. The V and J ends lost 1 base and 6 bases respectively, with 7 bases between them. The germline V gene encodes CDR1 KGHSH and CDR2 LQKENI. The CDR3 covers 13 residues. The CDR3 bases are TGTGCCAGCTCACCACGACCCCGAAACATTCAGTACTTC. This codes for CASSPRPRNIQYF. Combining the CDR3 with reference TRBV18 and TRBJ2-4 gives the whole variable domain NAGVMQNPRHLVRRRGQEARLRCSPMKGHSHVYWYRQLPEEGLKFMVYLQKENIIDESGMPKERFSAEFPKEGPSILRIQQVVRGDSAAYFCASSPRPRNIQYFGAGTRLSVL.

This clonotype was counted between two and nine times. This chain links TRBV5-6 with TRBJ2-3; D is possibly TRBD2 (6 bases). Trimming took 1 base from V and 1 from J, leaving 13 bases between them. The CDR3 has 16 amino acids. Germline lookup yields CDR1 SGHDT and CDR2 YYEEEE. In DNA form, the CDR3 reads TGTGCCAGCAGCTTGACGGGGACTGGTGGCACAGATACGCAGTATTTT. Its translation is CASSLTGTGGTDTQYF.

This clonotype was detected once. The chain is built from TRBV27 and TRBJ2-1; 9 positions match TRBD2. V gave up 6 bases and J gave up 7 bases; unmatched junction bases: 7. Per germline, CDR1 MNHEY and CDR2 SMNVEV (reference sequence). There are 14 residues in the CDR3. DNA for the CDR3: TGTGCCAGCAGATTCGGACTAGCGTGGAATGAGCAGTTCTTC. It translates to CASRFGLAWNEQFF.

V gene TRBV10-3 combines with J gene TRBJ2-2; D call uncertain. This CDR3 spans 16 amino acids. Between the trimmed V and J ends, which lost 0 bases and 0 bases, there was a span of 8 bases. The germline V gene encodes CDR1 ENHRY and CDR2 SYGVKD. The CDR3 reads CAISESLATNTGELFF. The CDR3 DNA reads as TGTGCCATCAGTGAGTCATTGGCGACGAACACCGGGGAGCTGTTTTTT.

V gene TRBV6-6 combines with J gene TRBJ1-5; 10 bases are a match to TRBD1. CDR3 length: 16 amino acids. Germline V gene data show CDR1 as MNHNY and CDR2 as SVGAGI (reference sequence). The V gene end was trimmed by 1 base and the J gene end by 2 bases; junction bases not matched to a gene: 2. The CDR3 protein is CASSYWDRGRNQPQHF. Here the CDR3 DNA reads TGTGCCAGCAGTTACTGGGACAGGGGTCGCAATCAGCCCCAGCATTTT.

The sample holds a few counts of this clonotype. At one end the junction does not follow the germline gene, possibly because of a read error. This rearrangement joins TRBV6-6 to TRBJ1-6; possible D gene TRBD1, 5 bases. The V gene's germline CDR1 is MNHNY and CDR2 SVGAGI (reference sequence). This CDR3 is 15 amino acids long. The CDR3 spells CASSFQGGNNSPPHF. The DNA of the CDR3 is TGTGCCAGCAGTTTCCAGGGCGGTAATAATTCACCCCCCCACTTT.

This clonotype has only a few counts. V is TRBV29-1 and J is TRBJ1-2, with 7 bases identical to TRBD1. Germline-derived CDR1 and CDR2 are SQVTM and ANQGSEA. This CDR3 has 13 amino acids. V shed 0 bases, J shed 3 bases, and the junction held 1 base outside the gene matches. CDR3 loop: CSVEDQGDYGYTF. CDR3 bases: TGCAGCGTTGAAGATCAGGGGGACTATGGCTACACCTTC.

This chain links TRBV4-1 with TRBJ2-7, with no clear D. This CDR3 has 15 amino acids. The germline V gene encodes CDR1 MGHRA and CDR2 YSYEKL. The germline V and J ends were trimmed by 4 bases and 0 bases, with 13 bases remaining between them. The CDR3 coding sequence is TGCGCCAGCAGCCCAGGACCACATCGCTCCTACGAGCAGTACTTC. It encodes CASSPGPHRSYEQYF.

The genes are TRBV28 and TRBJ1-2; 9 bases line up with TRBD1. There are 15 residues in the CDR3. Germline CDR1 and CDR2: MDHEN and SYDVKM. V lost 3 bases and J lost 2; bases outside the gene matches: 4. The CDR3 reads CASSFLDRGNYGYTF. Here the CDR3 DNA reads TGTGCCAGCAGTTTTCTGGACAGGGGAAACTATGGCTACACCTTC.

This clonotype showed up just once. This chain links TRBV6-5 with TRBJ2-2; 10 nucleotides match TRBD2. V lost 5 bases and J lost 6; bases outside the gene matches: 6. The CDR3 has 15 residues. Germline loops: CDR1 MNHEY, CDR2 SVGAGI. CDR3 sequence: CASSRAGGPPGELFF. The CDR3 DNA reads TGTGCCAGCAGTAGAGCGGGAGGGCCGCCCGGGGAGCTGTTTTTT.

The DNA for the CDR3 is TGCAGTGCCCAGACTAGGAATGAGCAGTTCTTC. Its translation: CSAQTRNEQFF. V gene TRBV20-1 combines with J gene TRBJ2-1; weak D call: TRBD2 (6 bases). The CDR3 consists of 11 residues. Trimming cost V 6 bases and J 7 bases, with 10 bases left between them. Per the germline V gene, CDR1 is DFQATT and CDR2 is SNEGSKA (reference sequence).

This rearrangement joins TRBV9 to TRBJ2-3, with 10 bases identical to TRBD1. The CDR3 length is 16 residues. Germline assignment: CDR1 SGDLS and CDR2 YYNGEE. Trimming removed 4 bases from V and 4 bases from J; junction bases left unmatched: 9. CDR3 loop: CASSPSGTGAPDTQYF. The CDR3 coding sequence is TGTGCCAGCAGCCCCTCCGGGACAGGGGCTCCAGATACGCAGTATTTT.

This clonotype was counted only a few times. The chain couples TRBV11-2 to TRBJ1-4; weak D call: TRBD1 (5 bases). Germline V CDR1 and CDR2: SGHAT, FQNNGV. This CDR3 region has 14 residues. Between the trimmed V and J ends, which lost 5 bases and 5 bases, there was a span of 12 bases. The CDR3 DNA sequence: TGTGCCAGCAGCCCTTGGGACGGCAATGAAAAACTGTTTTTT. Its protein is CASSPWDGNEKLFF.

The chain has TRBV6-1 and TRBJ2-1, with 8 bases that match TRBD1. Per germline, CDR1 MNHNS and CDR2 SASEGT. There are 18 residues in the CDR3. Trimming took 6 bases from V and 4 from J; bases not matched to a gene: 17. In nucleotides, the CDR3 is TGTGCCAGCAGGCGCGTGTCGACAGGGGTCCTTACTTACAATGAGCAGTTCTTC. Protein product: CASRRVSTGVLTYNEQFF.

V gene TRBV12-3 or TRBV12-4 combines with J gene TRBJ1-1; D remains ambiguous. The CDR3 has 18 residues. The V gene lost 2 bases and the J gene lost 2 bases, with 21 bases spanning the gap. The DNA for the CDR3 is TGTGCCAGCAGTTTAAAACCCTCGATAGGGCCAATAAACACTGAAGCTTTCTTT. It is translated as CASSLKPSIGPINTEAFF.

This clonotype was seen ten or more times. The chain joins TRBV7-2 to TRBJ2-3, with TRBD2 matching 12 bases. The germline CDR1 and CDR2 sequences are SGHTA and FQGNSA. The CDR3 consists of 15 residues. The V and J ends lost 5 bases and 6 bases, in that order; junction bases with no gene match: 6. In DNA, the CDR3 is TGTGCCAGCAGCGAACTAGCGGGAGGCTTCGATACGCAGTATTTT. Its protein product is CASSELAGGFDTQYF.